Presented here are 5 T cell receptor beta chains from one specimen sequenced in a study of cytomegalovirus exposure and HLA in healthy donors. With 60 Vbeta and 13 Jbeta primers, the PCR was carried out. The assay was immunoSEQ multiplex PCR, and TCRdb's table has in-frame clones only and misses some. The sample lists around 150,000 clones, just under 65% occurring once. The specimen sequenced was PBMCs. Receptors were obtained from a woman aged 60 to 75 in good health and CMV-seropositive.

CDR3 sequence reads: CASSSLDGVETQYF. In DNA, the CDR3 is TGTGCCAGCAGTTCCCTCGACGGGGTTGAGACCCAGTACTTC. The chain links TRBV28 to TRBJ2-5; possible D gene TRBD2, 5 bases. V shed 4 bases and J shed 5 bases, with 14 bases lying between them. The CDR3 contains 14 residues. Germline CDR1 and CDR2: MDHEN and SYDVKM.

This clone was observed once. This chain links TRBV28 with TRBJ1-1, with a possible D match to TRBD1 (5 bases). Trimming stripped 8 bases from V and 1 base from J, with 8 bases between. Germline V gene data show CDR1 as MDHEN and CDR2 as SYDVKM. The CDR3 sequence is 12 residues long. The CDR3 here is CASFTGNTEAFF. The CDR3 DNA is TGTGCCAGCTTTACAGGGAACACTGAAGCTTTCTTT.

This rearrangement joins TRBV7-3 to TRBJ2-5, with D perhaps TRBD1 (6 bases). Trimming removed 5 bases at V and 5 bases at J, with 15 bases between. Germline values: CDR1 SGHTA, CDR2 FQGTGA. The CDR3 has 14 residues. The CDR3 here is CASSLDRTSETQYF. The DNA for the CDR3 is TGTGCCAGCAGCCTCGACAGGACGTCGGAGACCCAGTACTTC.

A word on this clone: Other DNA sequences within the sample encode an identical CDR3. This chain joins TRBV13 and TRBJ2-6; D is possibly TRBD1 (6 bases). The CDR3 contains 15 residues. The V and J ends lost 4 bases and 2 bases respectively, with 9 bases between them. CDR1 is PRHDT and CDR2 is FYEKMQ in the germline V gene (reference sequence). The CDR3 is CASSSEGAGANVLTF. Here the CDR3 DNA reads TGTGCCAGCAGCTCAGAGGGGGCTGGGGCCAACGTCCTGACTTTC.

The rearrangement joins TRBV6-1 to TRBJ2-3; 9 nucleotides align to TRBD2. Per the germline V gene, CDR1 is MNHNS and CDR2 is SASEGT. The V gene end was trimmed by 4 bases and the J gene end by 6 bases; junction bases not matched to a gene: 14. This CDR3 comprises 17 residues. CDR3 sequence (DNA): TGTGCCAGCAGTGCCGGGACTAGCCCTACCGTCACGGATACGCAGTATTTT. It codes for CASSAGTSPTVTDTQYF.